One and the same sample provided the 7 T cell receptor beta chains below, sequenced in a study of blood T cell repertoires in COVID-19. Here immunoSEQ multiplex PCR was the method, and the copy in TCRdb shows in-frame clones only, minus some. Among 300,000 to 350,000 clones, about 90% were seen once, and the ten largest hold approximately 4%. Material for sequencing was PBMCs or T cells enriched from blood (not recorded which). The receptors shown here come from a woman under 30 with acute COVID-19.

J is TRBJ1-5 and V is TRBV19; 8 bases fit TRBD1. The V gene's germline CDR1 is LNHDA and CDR2 SQIVND (reference sequence). The CDR3 spans 16 residues. The ends lost 6 bases at V and 2 bases at J; junction bases unmatched: 9. CDR3 residues: CASRPSGGSGNQPQHF. CDR3 DNA: TGTGCCAGTAGGCCTTCAGGGGGCTCTGGCAATCAGCCCCAGCATTTT.

The chain combines TRBV6-4 with TRBJ2-1; D perhaps matches TRBD1 (6 bases). Germline V gene lookup returns CDR1 MRHNA and CDR2 SNTAGT. Trimming pared 3 bases from V and 8 bases from J, leaving 17 bases between. The CDR3 contains 15 residues. The CDR3 loop reads CASSESSGTRDEQFF. CDR3 coding DNA: TGTGCCAGCAGTGAGTCTTCAGGGACAAGGGATGAGCAGTTCTTC.

The CDR3 DNA follows: TGTGCCAGCAGTTTCACCGGACAGGGCATTCAGAACACTGAAGCTTTCTTT. Its translation is CASSFTGQGIQNTEAFF. The gene calls are TRBV6-2 or TRBV6-3 and TRBJ1-1; 8 bases map to TRBD1. The CDR3 length is 17 residues. From germline, CDR1 is MNHEY and CDR2 SVGEGT. Trimming cost V 4 bases and J 1 base; bases outside gene matches: 11.

This chain joins TRBV4-2 and TRBJ2-2, with D perhaps TRBD2 (6 bases). CDR1 is LGHNA, CDR2 YNFKEQ, per germline. Trimming left V 4 bases short and J 4 bases short, with 16 bases between. The CDR3 consists of 16 residues. The CDR3 bases are TGTGCCAGCAGCCGGGATATCGGACTAATCACCGGGGAGCTGTTTTTT. Amino acid sequence: CASSRDIGLITGELFF.

This rearrangement joins TRBV6-5 to TRBJ1-4, with 7 bases identical to TRBD1. The CDR3 length is 15 residues. The V and J ends lost 5 bases and 4 bases, in that order; junction bases with no gene match: 7. The germline V gene has CDR1 MNHEY and CDR2 SVGAGI. CDR3 nucleotide sequence: TGTGCCAGCAGTCGACGACAGGGACGTAATGAAAAACTGTTTTTT. Translation: CASSRRQGRNEKLFF.

The rearrangement joins TRBV5-1 to TRBJ2-2, with 11 nucleotides matching TRBD1. V lost 0 bases and J lost 4; bases outside the gene matches: 2. Germline assignment: CDR1 SGHRS and CDR2 YFSETQ. This CDR3 region has 16 residues. CDR3 in DNA: TGCGCCAGCAGCTTGGAAGGGACAGGGGGCACCGGGGAGCTGTTTTTT. Its protein is CASSLEGTGGTGELFF.

Only a few counts were recorded for this clone. V gene TRBV14 combines with J gene TRBJ1-2; 9 positions agree with TRBD1. CDR3 size: 15 residues. The V and J ends lost 4 bases and 3 bases, in that order; junction bases with no gene match: 6. Germline CDR1 is SGHDN and CDR2 is FVKESK. For the CDR3, the DNA is TGTGCCAGCAGCCGGTCGGGACAGGGACACTATGGCTACACCTTC. Translated, it gives CASSRSGQGHYGYTF.